The 25 T cell receptor beta chains listed next were all sequenced from one sample in a study of cytomegalovirus exposure and HLA in healthy donors. PCR employed 60 Vbeta and 13 Jbeta primers. Repertoires were generated with immunoSEQ multiplex PCR, while TCRdb's copy carries only in-frame clones and drops some. The data show around 88,000 clones, with roughly 70% seen just once and 1.8% held by the top ten. The sequencing input was PBMCs. These TCRs come from a male donor in good health and CMV-seronegative.

This clone has only a few counts. This rearrangement joins TRBV5-4 to TRBJ2-5, with a possible D match to TRBD2 (5 bases). The CDR3 is made up of 15 amino acids. V lost 2 bases and J lost 5, with 16 bases in between. In germline, CDR1 is SGHNT, CDR2 YYREEE (reference sequence). The CDR3 loop is CASSFPRAAPETQYF. The CDR3 nucleotides read TGTGCCAGCAGCTTCCCGCGGGCCGCACCTGAGACCCAGTACTTC.

The genes are TRBV7-2 and TRBJ1-5; TRBD1 matches at 11 bases. V shed 1 base and J 7 bases; nucleotides not matched to a gene: 12. CDR1 SGHTA and CDR2 FQGNSA come from the germline V gene. The CDR3 consists of 18 residues. This CDR3 is CASSLEVPGTGGDQPQHF. In DNA, the CDR3 is TGTGCCAGCAGCTTAGAAGTCCCCGGGACAGGGGGTGACCAGCCCCAGCATTTT.

The chain's CDR3 is CASSPTSTGQETQYF. The CDR3 DNA reads as TGTGCCAGCAGCCCTACTAGCACCGGCCAAGAGACCCAGTACTTC. V usage is TRBV7-2 and J usage is TRBJ2-5, with a weak D call TRBD2 (6 bases). Germline V gene lookup returns CDR1 SGHTA and CDR2 FQGNSA. Trimming took off 5 bases at V and 1 base at J, with 14 bases between the two ends. The length of the CDR3 is 15 residues. The variable domain in full, with the rest retrieved from reference TRBV7-2 and TRBJ2-5, is GAGVSQSPSNKVTEKGKDVELRCDPISGHTALYWYRQSLGQGLEFLIYFQGNSAPDKSGLPSDRFSAERTGGSVSTLTIQRTQQEDSAVYLCASSPTSTGQETQYFGPGTRLLVL.

The rearrangement links TRBV5-1 to TRBJ2-7; weak D call: TRBD2 (6 bases). CDR1 is SGHRS and CDR2 is YFSETQ in the germline V gene. Trimming cost V 3 bases and J 4 bases, with 20 bases left between them. The CDR3 consists of 16 residues. The CDR3 is CASSSGILASGYEQYF. CDR3 sequence (DNA): TGCGCCAGCAGCTCTGGTATCCTAGCGTCAGGTTACGAGCAGTACTTC.

The genes are TRBV29-1 and TRBJ2-1, with 11 bases identical to TRBD1. J lost 4 bases, V lost 5 bases, and 13 bases had no gene match. The CDR3 is 17 amino acids. Looked up from germline, CDR1 is SQVTM and CDR2 is ANQGSEA. The CDR3 sequence: CSVPRVRGTGGYNEQFF. The CDR3 DNA sequence: TGCAGCGTTCCAAGGGTCCGCGGGACAGGGGGGTACAATGAGCAGTTCTTC.

The CDR3 loop is CAWDRDLAGVGTDTQYF. CDR3 coding DNA: TGTGCCTGGGACAGGGATCTAGCGGGAGTGGGCACAGATACGCAGTATTTT. This chain links TRBV30 with TRBJ2-3, with TRBD2 identical over 10 bases. This CDR3 has 17 residues. J gave up 1 base and V 5 bases, and 12 bases lay outside the gene matches. Germline V lookup: CDR1 GTSNPN, CDR2 SVGIG (reference sequence). The entire variable domain, with the rest obtained from reference TRBV30 and TRBJ2-3, is as follows: SQTIHQWPATLVQPVGSPLSLECTVEGTSNPNLYWYRQAAGRGLQLLFYSVGIGQISSEVPQNLSASRPQDRQFILSSKKLLLSDSGFYLCAWDRDLAGVGTDTQYFGPGTRLTVL.

The CDR3 DNA reads as TGTGCCAGCAGTCGAGGACAGGGGGAATATGGCTACACCTTC. This gives the protein CASSRGQGEYGYTF. The V gene is TRBV6-5, the J gene TRBJ1-2; 10 bases are shared with TRBD1. This CDR3 is 14 amino acids long. Germline values: CDR1 MNHEY, CDR2 SVGAGI. V shed 5 bases, J shed 5 bases, and the junction held 5 bases outside the gene matches.

This chain connects TRBV4-3 to TRBJ1-4; 8 bases are a match to TRBD1. There are 17 residues in the CDR3. Per the germline V gene, CDR1 is LGHNA and CDR2 is YSLEER. Losses at the gene ends were 1 base for V and 4 bases for J; bases not matched to a gene: 8. The CDR3 spells CASSQASWTGLNEKLFF. The CDR3 nucleotides read TGCGCCAGCAGCCAAGCTAGTTGGACAGGGCTTAATGAAAAACTGTTTTTT.

This clone was observed a few times. The chain links TRBV4-2 to TRBJ1-1; D is undetermined. CDR1 is LGHNA and CDR2 is YNFKEQ in the germline V gene. This CDR3 comprises 14 residues. V lost 1 base and J lost 2, with 8 bases in between. The CDR3 sequence: CASSQGGANTEAFF. The CDR3 DNA sequence: TGTGCCAGCAGCCAAGGGGGAGCTAACACTGAAGCTTTCTTT.

This chain links TRBV7-2 with TRBJ2-1, with 12 bases fitting TRBD2. Germline loops: CDR1 SGHTA, CDR2 FQGNSA. Trimming at V came to 5 bases and at J to 8 bases, leaving 10 bases not matched to a gene. This CDR3 has 16 residues. CDR3: CASSMGRTSGIYEQFF. As DNA, the CDR3 is TGTGCCAGCAGCATGGGAAGGACTAGCGGGATCTATGAGCAGTTCTTC.

This rearrangement joins TRBV30 to TRBJ2-5; D is uncertain. TRBJ2-7 explains the end of the DNA better; the J call may be wrong. The CDR3 extends over 12 amino acids. Germline V gene sequence: CDR1 GTSNPN, CDR2 SVGIG (reference sequence). The DNA for the CDR3 is TGTGCCTGGAGTCCGATAGCTGGCGAGCAGTACTTC. Amino acids: CAWSPIAGEQYF.

The chain carries TRBV2 and TRBJ1-4; tentatively, D is TRBD1 (6 bases). This CDR3 is built from 12 residues. Germline CDR1 reads SNHLY; CDR2 reads FYNNEI. Trimming took off 3 bases at V and 7 bases at J, with 6 bases between the two ends. CDR3 region: CASSEGAEKLFF. The DNA of the CDR3 is TGTGCCAGCAGTGAGGGGGCTGAAAAACTGTTTTTT.

In nucleotides, the CDR3 is TGTGCCTGGACCGCCCTCGGGACCGGGGAGCTGTTTTTT. Translating gives CAWTALGTGELFF. This rearrangement joins TRBV30 to TRBJ2-2; D not certain. V lost 4 bases and J 5 bases, leaving 11 bases between the germline ends. Germline CDR1 is GTSNPN and CDR2 is SVGIG (reference sequence). The CDR3 runs 13 residues.

The chain is built from TRBV28 and TRBJ1-2; D may be TRBD1 (6 bases). The CDR3 has 15 amino acids. V gave up 6 bases and J gave up 2 bases, with 16 bases separating them. Germline V lookup: CDR1 MDHEN, CDR2 SYDVKM. The CDR3: CASRSYLTGNYGYTF. The DNA for the CDR3 is TGTGCCAGCAGATCGTACCTAACAGGGAACTATGGCTACACCTTC.

CDR3 loop: CASSLRRGSSYNEQFF. In nucleotides, the CDR3 is TGTGCCAGCAGTTTGAGGCGCGGATCTAGCTACAATGAGCAGTTCTTC. The chain is built from TRBV28 and TRBJ2-1; no firm D call. This CDR3 is 16 amino acids long. Between the trimmed V and J ends, which lost 3 bases and 3 bases, there was a span of 15 bases. Germline V lookup: CDR1 MDHEN, CDR2 SYDVKM. The whole variable domain, remainder taken from reference TRBV28 and TRBJ2-1, is DVKVTQSSRYLVKRTGEKVFLECVQDMDHENMFWYRQDPGLGLRLIYFSYDVKMKEKGDIPEGYSVSREKKERFSLILESASTNQTSMYLCASSLRRGSSYNEQFFGPGTRLTVL.

The chain employs TRBV18 and TRBJ1-5; D is unclear. CDR1 is KGHSH and CDR2 is LQKENI in the germline V gene. V was clipped by 6 bases and J by 0 bases, with 9 bases between them. The CDR3 totals 14 residues. For the CDR3, the DNA is TGTGCCAGCTCTCCCGGGGATAGCAATCAGCCCCAGCATTTT. Amino acid sequence: CASSPGDSNQPQHF.

This chain connects TRBV2 to TRBJ2-1; 9 bases match TRBD2. CDR1 is SNHLY, CDR2 FYNNEI, per germline. CDR3 length: 15 residues. V trimming: 4 bases; J trimming: 4 bases; junction bases outside the gene matches: 5. The CDR3: CASSVGLAGYNEQFF. In nucleotides, the CDR3 is TGTGCCAGCAGTGTAGGCCTAGCGGGGTACAATGAGCAGTTCTTC.

The genes are TRBV5-5 and TRBJ2-5, with D unresolved. The last part of the DNA fits TRBJ2-7 better; the J call may be wrong. This CDR3 region has 14 residues. Germline-derived CDR1 and CDR2 are SGHKS and YYEKEE (reference sequence). Here the CDR3 reads CASSLVGRSYEQYF. The CDR3 nucleotides read TGTGCCAGCAGCTTGGTGGGCAGATCCTACGAGCAGTACTTC.

The genes are TRBV6-5 and TRBJ2-7; 10 positions match TRBD1. The CDR3 runs to 16 residues. V gave up 0 bases and J gave up 5 bases; unmatched junction bases: 7. Germline CDR1 and CDR2: MNHEY and SVGAGI. The CDR3 DNA sequence: TGTGCCAGCAGTTACTCAGCGGGGACAGGGGCCCACGAGCAGTACTTC. Translation gives CASSYSAGTGAHEQYF.

The chain carries TRBV7-2 and TRBJ1-5, with 7 positions matching TRBD1. With 5 bases clipped from V and 6 bases from J, the junction kept 7 bases outside the gene matches. Germline V lookup: CDR1 SGHTA, CDR2 FQGNSA. The CDR3 is 14 amino acids. CDR3 nucleotide sequence: TGTGCCAGCAGCCTACAGACAGGGATTCAGCCCCAGCATTTT. It encodes CASSLQTGIQPQHF.

V and J are TRBV7-8 and TRBJ1-5; tentative D call: TRBD1 (5 bases). Trimming removed 5 bases from V and 3 bases from J, with 17 bases in between. In germline, CDR1 is SGHVS, CDR2 FQNEAQ. CDR3 length: 16 residues. The CDR3 DNA follows: TGTGCCAGCAGCGGGTATGGAGGGGTAGACAATCAGCCCCAGCATTTT. Translated, it gives CASSGYGGVDNQPQHF. Based on the CDR3 plus reference TRBV7-8 and TRBJ1-5, the full variable domain is GAGVSQSPRYKVAKRGQDVALRCDPISGHVSLFWYQQALGQGPEFLTYFQNEAQLDKSGLPSDRFFAERPEGSVSTLKIQRTQQEDSAVYLCASSGYGGVDNQPQHFGDGTRLSIL.

J is TRBJ2-2 and V is TRBV2; D possibly corresponds to TRBD2 (5 bases). In germline, CDR1 is SNHLY, CDR2 FYNNEI. The CDR3 length is 16 residues. Trimming shortened V by 6 bases and J by 1 base, and 15 bases separated the two germline ends. Here the CDR3 DNA reads TGTGCCAGCAGCCGGAGGCAGGCCCTGAACACCGGGGAGCTGTTTTTT. As protein: CASSRRQALNTGELFF.

The CDR3 DNA sequence: TGTGCCAGCAGTTTAGTTAGCGGGGGCGCAGATACGCAGTATTTT. It codes for CASSLVSGGADTQYF. The chain recombines TRBV28 with TRBJ2-3, with 9 bases fitting TRBD2. Germline trimming cut 2 bases from V and 4 bases from J; bases unmatched to any gene: 4. CDR1 and CDR2 (germline): MDHEN, SYDVKM. CDR3 length: 15 amino acids.

This clone occurred a few times. The chain combines TRBV7-8 with TRBJ2-7; weak D call: TRBD1 (5 bases). V lost 2 bases to trimming and J lost 4 bases, with 6 bases between them. CDR3 size: 12 residues. Germline CDR1 reads SGHVS; CDR2 reads FQNEAQ. This chain's CDR3 is CASSLRGYEQYF. In nucleotides, the CDR3 is TGTGCCAGCAGCTTAAGGGGATACGAGCAGTACTTC.

There are a few counts of this clone. The gene calls are TRBV5-6 and TRBJ1-2; 7 bases are shared with TRBD1. This CDR3 contains 17 residues. From germline, CDR1 is SGHDT and CDR2 YYEEEE. The V and J ends lost 4 bases and 5 bases, in that order; junction bases with no gene match: 17. The CDR3 region is CASSRRDSLQLGYGYTF. DNA for the CDR3: TGTGCCAGCAGCCGGAGGGACAGTCTTCAGTTAGGGTATGGCTACACCTTC.